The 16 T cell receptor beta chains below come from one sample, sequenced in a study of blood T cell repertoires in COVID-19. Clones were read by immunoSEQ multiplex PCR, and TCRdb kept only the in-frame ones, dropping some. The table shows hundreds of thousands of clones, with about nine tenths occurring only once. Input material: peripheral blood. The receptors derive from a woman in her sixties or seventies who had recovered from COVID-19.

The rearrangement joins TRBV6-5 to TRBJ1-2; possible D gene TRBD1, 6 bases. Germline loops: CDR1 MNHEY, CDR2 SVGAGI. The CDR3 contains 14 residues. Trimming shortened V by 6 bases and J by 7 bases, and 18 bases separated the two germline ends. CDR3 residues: CASRGAGVPRGYTF. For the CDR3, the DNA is TGTGCCAGCAGAGGGGCAGGGGTCCCTCGTGGCTACACCTTC.

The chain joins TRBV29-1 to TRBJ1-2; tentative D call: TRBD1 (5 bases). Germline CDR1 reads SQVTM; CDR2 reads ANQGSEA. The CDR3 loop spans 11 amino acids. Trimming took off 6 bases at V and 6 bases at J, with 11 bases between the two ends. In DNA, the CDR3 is TGCAGCGTAGTTACGACAGATGGCTACACCTTC. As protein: CSVVTTDGYTF.

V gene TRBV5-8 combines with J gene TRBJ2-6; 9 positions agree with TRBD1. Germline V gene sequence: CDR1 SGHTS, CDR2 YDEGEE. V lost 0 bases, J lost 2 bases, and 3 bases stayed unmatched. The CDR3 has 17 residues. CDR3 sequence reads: CASSLGQGGPGANVLTF. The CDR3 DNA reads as TGTGCCAGCAGCTTGGGACAGGGGGGGCCTGGGGCCAACGTCCTGACTTTC.

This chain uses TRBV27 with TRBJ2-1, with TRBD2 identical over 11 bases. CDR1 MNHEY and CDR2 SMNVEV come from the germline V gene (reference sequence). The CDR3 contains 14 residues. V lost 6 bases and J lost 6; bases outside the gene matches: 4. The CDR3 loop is CASRLAGAGNEQFF. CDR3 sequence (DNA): TGTGCCAGCAGACTAGCGGGGGCGGGCAATGAGCAGTTCTTC.

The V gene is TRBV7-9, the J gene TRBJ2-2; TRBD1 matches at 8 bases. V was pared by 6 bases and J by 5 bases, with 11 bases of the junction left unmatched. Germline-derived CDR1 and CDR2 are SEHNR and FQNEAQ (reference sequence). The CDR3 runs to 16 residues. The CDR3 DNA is TGTGCCAGCAGACTAGACACAGGGGGTATGACCGGGGAGCTGTTTTTT. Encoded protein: CASRLDTGGMTGELFF.

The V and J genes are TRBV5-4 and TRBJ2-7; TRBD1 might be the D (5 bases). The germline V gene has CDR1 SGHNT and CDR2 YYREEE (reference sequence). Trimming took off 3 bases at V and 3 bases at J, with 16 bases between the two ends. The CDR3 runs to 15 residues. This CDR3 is CASSSDQGSRYEQYF. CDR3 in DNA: TGTGCCAGCAGCTCTGACCAGGGAAGTCGCTACGAGCAGTACTTC. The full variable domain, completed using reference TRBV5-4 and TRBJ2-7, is ETGVTQSPTHLIKTRGQQVTLRCSSQSGHNTVSWYQQALGQGPQFIFQYYREEENGRGNFPPRFSGLQFPNYSSELNVNALELDDSALYLCASSSDQGSRYEQYFGPGTRLTVT.

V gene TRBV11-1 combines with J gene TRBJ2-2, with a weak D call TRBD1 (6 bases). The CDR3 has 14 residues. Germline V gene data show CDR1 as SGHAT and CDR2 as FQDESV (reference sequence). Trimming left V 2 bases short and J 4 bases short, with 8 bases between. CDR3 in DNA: TGTGCCAGCAGCTTACTAGGGGGCACCGGGGAGCTGTTTTTT. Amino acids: CASSLLGGTGELFF.

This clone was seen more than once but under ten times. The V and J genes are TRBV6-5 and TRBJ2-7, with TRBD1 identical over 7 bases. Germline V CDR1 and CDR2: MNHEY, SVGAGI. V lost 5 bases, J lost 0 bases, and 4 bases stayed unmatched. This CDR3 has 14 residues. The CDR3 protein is CASSHAGGSYEQYF. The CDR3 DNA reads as TGTGCCAGCAGTCATGCAGGGGGCTCCTACGAGCAGTACTTC.

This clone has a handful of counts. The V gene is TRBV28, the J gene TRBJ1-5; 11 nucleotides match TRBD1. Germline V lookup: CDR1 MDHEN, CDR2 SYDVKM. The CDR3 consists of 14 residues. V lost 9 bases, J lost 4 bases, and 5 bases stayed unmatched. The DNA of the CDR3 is TGTGCCAGTCTGGACAGGGGGCTTAATCAGCCCCAGCATTTT. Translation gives CASLDRGLNQPQHF.

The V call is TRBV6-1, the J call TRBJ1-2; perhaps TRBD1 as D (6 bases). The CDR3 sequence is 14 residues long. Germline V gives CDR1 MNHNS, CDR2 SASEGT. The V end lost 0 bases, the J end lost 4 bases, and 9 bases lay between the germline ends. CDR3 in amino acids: CASSEAGTLYGYTF. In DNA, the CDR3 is TGTGCCAGCAGTGAAGCCGGGACACTCTATGGCTACACCTTC.

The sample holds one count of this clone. In DNA, the CDR3 is TGTGCCAGCAGCCCTACAAGGAGGGACACCGGGGAGCTGTTTTTT. It is translated as CASSPTRRDTGELFF. The rearrangement links TRBV5-6 to TRBJ2-2; D perhaps matches TRBD2 (6 bases). Per germline, CDR1 SGHDT and CDR2 YYEEEE. The CDR3 totals 15 residues. The V end was cut by 4 bases, the J end by 3 bases, with 13 bases between.

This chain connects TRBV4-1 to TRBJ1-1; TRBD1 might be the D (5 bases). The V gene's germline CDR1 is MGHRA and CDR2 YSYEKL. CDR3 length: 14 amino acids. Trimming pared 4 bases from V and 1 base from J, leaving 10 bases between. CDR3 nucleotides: TGCGCCAGCAGCCCCGGGACTCCGAACACTGAAGCTTTCTTT. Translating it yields CASSPGTPNTEAFF.

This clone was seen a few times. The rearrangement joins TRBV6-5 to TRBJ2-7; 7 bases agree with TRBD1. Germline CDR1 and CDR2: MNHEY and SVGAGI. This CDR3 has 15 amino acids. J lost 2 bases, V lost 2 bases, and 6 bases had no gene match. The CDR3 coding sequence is TGTGCCAGCAGTTACGCCGGGACAGCCACCTACGAGCAGTACTTC. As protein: CASSYAGTATYEQYF.

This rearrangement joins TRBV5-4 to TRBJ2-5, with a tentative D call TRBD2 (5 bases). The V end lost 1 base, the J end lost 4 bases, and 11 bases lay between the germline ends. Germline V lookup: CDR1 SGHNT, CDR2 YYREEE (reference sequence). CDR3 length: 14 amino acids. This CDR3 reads CASSLTSSPETQYF. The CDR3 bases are TGTGCCAGCAGCTTGACTAGTTCCCCAGAGACCCAGTACTTC.

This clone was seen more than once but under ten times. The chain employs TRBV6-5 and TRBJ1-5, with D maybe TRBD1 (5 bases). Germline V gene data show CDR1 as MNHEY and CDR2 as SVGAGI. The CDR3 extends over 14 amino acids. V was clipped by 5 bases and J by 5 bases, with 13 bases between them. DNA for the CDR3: TGTGCCAGCAGTCGCAGGGCGTTCGATCAGCCCCAGCATTTT. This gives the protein CASSRRAFDQPQHF.

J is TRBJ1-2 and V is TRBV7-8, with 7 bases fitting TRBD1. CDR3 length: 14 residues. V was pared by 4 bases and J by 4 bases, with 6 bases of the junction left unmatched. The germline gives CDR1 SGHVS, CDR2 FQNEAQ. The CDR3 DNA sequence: TGTGCCAGCAGCTCAAGACAGGGCTTCTATGGCTACACCTTC. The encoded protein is CASSSRQGFYGYTF.